This passage covers 13 T cell receptor beta chains from one sample sequenced in a study of CD8 T cells in Susac syndrome. Reverse transcription of roughly 0.45 to 1 ug RNA was performed with random hexamers. TCRdb redid the calling of the immunoSEQ multiplex PCR reads with MiXCR, one entry per CDR3 protein. In the table there are about 280,000 distinct CDR3 sequences, around 83% of which are singletons. Material for sequencing was CD8+ T cells from PBMCs. The source is a human donor with multiple sclerosis.

CDR3 coding DNA: TGCAGCGTTGAAAGGGGGCAAGAGACCCAGTACTTC. Encoded protein: CSVERGQETQYF. The chain has TRBV29-1 and TRBJ2-5; a weak D match, TRBD1 (6 bases). This CDR3 has 12 residues. Germline V gene lookup returns CDR1 SQVTM and CDR2 ANQGSEA. Trimming shortened V by 2 bases and J by 2 bases, and 6 bases separated the two germline ends. Drawing the rest from reference TRBV29-1 and TRBJ2-5, the complete variable domain is SAVISQKPSRDICQRGTSLTIQCQVDSQVTMMFWYRQQPGQSLTLIATANQGSEATYESGFVIDKFPISRPNLTFSTLTVSNMSPEDSSIYLCSVERGQETQYFGPGTRLLVL.

In this sample, this clonotype turned up a few times. The rearrangement links TRBV28 to TRBJ2-1; D is perhaps TRBD2 (6 bases). Germline V lookup: CDR1 MDHEN, CDR2 SYDVKM. V lost 4 bases, J lost 1 base, and 8 bases lay in between. The CDR3 runs 14 residues. The CDR3 protein is CASSWDSSYNEQFF. DNA for the CDR3: TGTGCCAGCAGTTGGGACTCGTCCTACAATGAGCAGTTCTTC. Supplemented by reference TRBV28 and TRBJ2-1, the full variable domain reads DVKVTQSSRYLVKRTGEKVFLECVQDMDHENMFWYRQDPGLGLRLIYFSYDVKMKEKGDIPEGYSVSREKKERFSLILESASTNQTSMYLCASSWDSSYNEQFFGPGTRLTVL.

The CDR3 DNA follows: TGTGCCAGCAGAAAACGCGGGATTTACACCTTC. This gives the protein CASRKRGIYTF. The chain employs TRBV7-9 and TRBJ1-2; no reliable D call. Trimming took 6 bases from V and 11 from J, leaving 13 bases between them. The CDR3 contains 11 residues. Germline V gene lookup returns CDR1 SEHNR and CDR2 FQNEAQ (reference sequence).

The V and J genes are TRBV7-6 and TRBJ2-2, with 11 nucleotides matching TRBD2. Unmatched junction bases numbered 10, after V lost 5 bases and J lost 8 bases. The germline CDR1 and CDR2 sequences are SGHVS and FNYEAQ. The CDR3 has 16 residues. CDR3 sequence: CASSLIAGGGTGELFF. CDR3 DNA: TGTGCCAGCAGCCTAATAGCGGGAGGGGGAACTGGGGAGCTGTTTTTT.

The chain combines TRBV20-1 with TRBJ2-3, with a weak D call TRBD2 (5 bases). CDR1 is DFQATT, CDR2 SNEGSKA, per germline (reference sequence). The CDR3 extends over 14 amino acids. V was pared by 0 bases and J by 1 base, with 8 bases between. The CDR3: CSARDLGGTDTQYF. CDR3 DNA: TGCAGTGCTAGAGATCTCGGGGGCACAGATACGCAGTATTTT.

The chain couples TRBV7-9 to TRBJ2-5; D is perhaps TRBD2 (6 bases). With 5 bases removed from V and 5 bases from J, the gap between germline ends came to 15 bases. Per germline, CDR1 SEHNR and CDR2 FQNEAQ (reference sequence). The CDR3 is 14 residues long. CDR3 sequence reads: CASSPEGRGETQYF. The CDR3 DNA reads as TGTGCCAGCAGCCCGGAGGGCCGTGGGGAGACCCAGTACTTC.

The V gene is TRBV6-2 or TRBV6-3, the J gene TRBJ2-2; perhaps TRBD2 as D (6 bases). Germline lookup yields CDR1 MNHEY and CDR2 SVGEGT. The CDR3 consists of 17 residues. V was pared by 4 bases and J by 2 bases, with 17 bases between. CDR3 protein: CASSSPVRTTNTGELFF. The DNA for the CDR3 is TGTGCCAGCAGTTCCCCCGTGCGGACTACCAACACCGGGGAGCTGTTTTTT.

In DNA, the CDR3 is TGTGCCATTCTTCTCCGGGAGGAAAGCACAGATACGCAGTATTTT. It is translated as CAILLREESTDTQYF. The rearrangement joins TRBV10-3 to TRBJ2-3, with 7 nucleotides matching TRBD2. The CDR3 is 15 amino acids. Trimming at V came to 9 bases and at J to 0 bases, leaving 9 bases not matched to a gene. The germline gives CDR1 ENHRY, CDR2 SYGVKD.

Only a few counts were recorded for this clonotype. The gene calls are TRBV5-1 and TRBJ2-1; D unresolved. This CDR3 is 15 amino acids long. V was clipped by 0 bases and J by 2 bases, with 9 bases between them. Germline loops: CDR1 SGHRS, CDR2 YFSETQ. DNA of the CDR3: TGCGCCAGCAGCTTGGGTCAGACCCCCTACAATGAGCAGTTCTTC. Amino acid sequence: CASSLGQTPYNEQFF.

V gene TRBV15 combines with J gene TRBJ2-1; D remains unclear. This CDR3 spans 13 amino acids. The V end lost 9 bases, the J end lost 6 bases, and 15 bases lay between the germline ends. Germline V gene lookup returns CDR1 LNHNV and CDR2 YYDKDF (reference sequence). CDR3 region: CATTEPPGNEQFF. In nucleotides, the CDR3 is TGTGCCACGACCGAGCCGCCCGGCAATGAGCAGTTCTTC.

This sequence joins TRBV6-1 and TRBJ1-2, with TRBD1 identical over 7 bases. The length of the CDR3 is 17 residues. The V and J ends lost 5 bases and 6 bases, in that order; junction bases with no gene match: 18. Germline V gives CDR1 MNHNS, CDR2 SASEGT. The CDR3 nucleotides are TGTGCCAGCAGTCCCACCCCAATAAGGACAGGCCCACATGGCTACACCTTC. Residues: CASSPTPIRTGPHGYTF.

The rearrangement uses TRBV20-1 and TRBJ2-7; 9 bases match TRBD2. The CDR3 loop spans 16 amino acids. Trimming removed 6 bases from V and 0 bases from J; junction bases left unmatched: 12. CDR1 and CDR2 from the germline V gene are DFQATT and SNEGSKA (reference sequence). The CDR3 nucleotides are TGCAGTGCACGGGAACCCGGGACTAGCAGCTCCTACGAGCAGTACTTC. Its protein is CSAREPGTSSSYEQYF.

CDR3 sequence: CASGGSPYEQYF. CDR3 DNA: TGTGCCAGTGGCGGGAGCCCCTACGAGCAGTACTTC. V usage is TRBV19 and J usage is TRBJ2-7; TRBD2 agrees at 7 bases. The trim removed 8 bases at V and 2 bases at J, leaving 3 bases unmatched. This CDR3 contains 12 residues. In germline, CDR1 is LNHDA, CDR2 SQIVND (reference sequence).